Listed below are T cell receptor beta chains from one sample, sequenced in a study of cytomegalovirus exposure and HLA in healthy donors. The table came from immunoSEQ multiplex PCR; TCRdb's copy has only in-frame clones and leaves some out. The sample lists some 110,000 clones, around 75% occurring once. The sequencing sample was made of PBMCs. The receptors stem from a man aged 25-45 years in good health and CMV-seronegative. CDR3s include the opening cysteine and the closing phenylalanine or tryptophan. Each record gives: clone size, J gene, V gene, D gene, CDR3 DNA, CDR3 protein. A D gene is named only where the DNA matches it firmly. Only some rows state a clone size, as once, few, many or a class for expanded clones.

abundance: -; j_gene: TRBJ2-1; v_gene: TRBV9; d_gene: -; CDR3nt: TGTGCCAGCAGCGTCCGGGACACATACAATGAGCAGTTCTTC; CDR3aa: CASSVRDTYNEQFF
abundance: -; j_gene: TRBJ1-6; v_gene: TRBV27; d_gene: -; CDR3nt: TGTGCCAGCAGTTCCGGGGGAGGTTCACCCCTCCACTTT; CDR3aa: CASSSGGGSPLHF
abundance: once; j_gene: TRBJ2-6; v_gene: TRBV5-6; d_gene: TRBD2; CDR3nt: TGTGCCAGCAGCCCGGGCGGGGGGTTCACTGGGGCCAACGTCCTGACTTTC; CDR3aa: CASSPGGGFTGANVLTF
abundance: once; j_gene: TRBJ2-5; v_gene: TRBV7-9; d_gene: TRBD2; CDR3nt: TGTGCCAGCAGCTTATCGGCTAGCGGGGGAGTTGAGACCCAGTACTTC; CDR3aa: CASSLSASGGVETQYF
abundance: -; j_gene: TRBJ2-3; v_gene: TRBV7-6; d_gene: -; CDR3nt: TGTGCCAGCAGCCCAGGTGCCCTACCCGAGACGCAGTATTTT; CDR3aa: CASSPGALPETQYF
abundance: once; j_gene: TRBJ2-7; v_gene: TRBV27; d_gene: TRBD2; CDR3nt: TGTGCCAGCAGTCCCTTCTGGACTAGCGGGGGATCATCTTCCTACGAGCAGTACTTC; CDR3aa: CASSPFWTSGGSSSYEQYF
abundance: few; j_gene: TRBJ2-7; v_gene: TRBV6-6; d_gene: TRBD1; CDR3nt: TGTGCCAGCAGTTACGGACAGGGGGGGAATTACGAGCAGTACTTC; CDR3aa: CASSYGQGGNYEQYF
abundance: -; j_gene: TRBJ1-6; v_gene: TRBV2; d_gene: -; CDR3nt: TGTGCCAGCAGGGAGGGCGGCTCACCCCTCCACTTT; CDR3aa: CASREGGSPLHF
abundance: -; j_gene: TRBJ1-1; v_gene: TRBV7-9; d_gene: -; CDR3nt: TGTGCCAGCAGCGCTACAGGGATGGTGAACACTGAAGCTTTCTTT; CDR3aa: CASSATGMVNTEAFF
abundance: -; j_gene: TRBJ2-7; v_gene: TRBV28; d_gene: TRBD2; CDR3nt: TGTGCCAGCAGTTTAGGGACTAGCGGGGGGGCGTACGAGCAGTACTTC; CDR3aa: CASSLGTSGGAYEQYF
abundance: once; j_gene: TRBJ2-6; v_gene: TRBV5-6; d_gene: -; CDR3nt: TGTGCCAGCAGCCCGGGGGAGCGTGGGGCCAACGTCCTGACTTTC; CDR3aa: CASSPGERGANVLTF
abundance: -; j_gene: TRBJ2-7; v_gene: TRBV9; d_gene: -; CDR3nt: TGTGCCAGCAGCGTTGGAGGGCCCCCGCACGAGCAGTACTTC; CDR3aa: CASSVGGPPHEQYF
abundance: -; j_gene: TRBJ1-2; v_gene: TRBV2; d_gene: -; CDR3nt: TGTGCCAGCAGTGCACCCGACACGGCTTACCGTCGAGGCTACACCTTC; CDR3aa: CASSAPDTAYRRGYTF
abundance: -; j_gene: TRBJ1-4; v_gene: TRBV2; d_gene: TRBD1; CDR3nt: TGTGCCAGCAGTGAGCGGACAGGGGGCGGGGAAAAACTGTTTTTT; CDR3aa: CASSERTGGGEKLFF
abundance: -; j_gene: TRBJ2-7; v_gene: TRBV4-3; d_gene: -; CDR3nt: TGCGCCAGCAGCCAAGAGGGGAGCCCTGACTTTTACGCGGGGGCCTTC; CDR3aa: CASSQEGSPDFYAGAF
abundance: -; j_gene: TRBJ2-5; v_gene: TRBV19; d_gene: TRBD1; CDR3nt: TGTGCCAGTAGTACCCGGGACAGGGTCGGAGGGGAGCAGTACTTC; CDR3aa: CASSTRDRVGGEQYF
abundance: once; j_gene: TRBJ2-7; v_gene: TRBV5-1; d_gene: -; CDR3nt: TGCGCCAGCAGCACCATCGACAAGACCTACGAGCAGTACTTC; CDR3aa: CASSTIDKTYEQYF
abundance: -; j_gene: TRBJ2-2; v_gene: TRBV7-9; d_gene: -; CDR3nt: TGTGCCAGCAGCTCAGGGGGGCGGGACACCGGGGAGCTGTTTTTT; CDR3aa: CASSSGGRDTGELFF
abundance: -; j_gene: TRBJ2-7; v_gene: TRBV7-9; d_gene: TRBD1; CDR3nt: TGTGCCAGCATCCTCACAGGGGGCCACGAGCAGTACTTC; CDR3aa: CASILTGGHEQYF
abundance: -; j_gene: TRBJ2-7; v_gene: TRBV27; d_gene: TRBD1; CDR3nt: TGTGCCAGCAGTTTACTGACAGGGGGCTCCTACGAGCAGTACTTC; CDR3aa: CASSLLTGGSYEQYF
abundance: -; j_gene: TRBJ1-1; v_gene: TRBV10-2; d_gene: -; CDR3nt: TGCGCCAGCAGCTCACAGGTCGTAAGCACTGAAGCTTTCTTT; CDR3aa: CASSSQVVSTEAFF
abundance: -; j_gene: TRBJ1-1; v_gene: TRBV5-1; d_gene: TRBD1; CDR3nt: TGCGCCAGCAGCTTGACGCCGGGACAGGGTATTGAAGCTTTCTTT; CDR3aa: CASSLTPGQGIEAFF